This TCR beta chain was observed in a study of blood T cell repertoires in COVID-19. For the study at large: The United States, Italy and Spain were the sources of the acute and convalescent COVID-19 samples. The analysed material was cDNA or gDNA that came from T cells, B-cell-depleted T cells, or PBMCs.

Profiling relied on immunoSEQ multiplex PCR, and the TCRdb table lists in-frame clones only, not all of them. The sample lists 200,000 to 250,000 clones, 65% to 85% seen once, with 0.95% to 1.5% in the top ten. Germline CDR1 SGHDT, CDR2 YYEEEE. Germline trimming cut 0 bases from V and 1 base from J; bases unmatched to any gene: 4. This CDR3 has 18 residues. Seattle's cohort entered during active infection and was followed longitudinally. Sequenced: peripheral blood. The rearrangement uses TRBV5-6 and TRBJ2-3; 14 positions match TRBD2. This TCR came from a woman between 25 and 40 years old with COVID-19, enrolled during active disease. CDR3 protein: CASSLGTSGRSGTDTQYF. The CDR3 coding sequence is TGTGCCAGCAGCTTGGGGACTAGCGGGAGGTCCGGCACAGATACGCAGTATTTT.